This entry describes one T cell receptor (beta chain). The antigen is undetermined. Generated by immunoSEQ multiplex PCR, the TCRdb table keeps only in-frame clones and is missing some. Of about 800,000 clones listed, around 96% were seen once; the top ten hold over 0.2%. This record comes from a study of shared clonotypes between healthy human individuals. The CDR3 sequence is 18 residues long. Germline V gives CDR1 SGHKS, CDR2 YYEKEE (reference sequence). V dropped 0 bases and J dropped 2; count of bases not matched to a gene: 5. Study results and caveats: Sampling covered nothing but blood. Tissue TCR repertoires likely differ from those found in blood.

Naive CD8 cells lacked CD45RO and underwent positive selection for CCR7, leaving out terminally differentiated effector memory CD45RA+ cells. This TCR was recovered from a man between 25 and 39 years old in good health. The rearrangement uses TRBV5-5 and TRBJ2-3, with TRBD2 matching 14 bases. The specimen sequenced was naive CD8+ T cells sorted from blood. In nucleotides, the CDR3 is TGTGCCAGCAGCTTGGGACTAGCGGGAGGGCTTGACACAGATACGCAGTATTTT. It yields the protein CASSLGLAGGLDTDTQYF.